Presented here are 10 T cell receptor beta chains from one specimen sequenced in a study of blood T cell repertoires in COVID-19. Produced via immunoSEQ multiplex PCR; TCRdb's table is partial and in-frame only. This sample has around 60,000 clones, with more than 90% found just once. Sequencing used peripheral blood. These receptors came from a man aged 60 to 75 with acute or convalescent COVID-19.

J is TRBJ2-7 and V is TRBV7-2; 10 bases agree with TRBD2. Germline CDR1 and CDR2: SGHTA and FQGNSA. V was pared by 4 bases and J by 4 bases, with 10 bases of the junction left unmatched. The CDR3 is 16 residues long. CDR3 DNA: TGTGCCAGCAGCTCCCGAGCTAGCGGGAGTCAATACGAGCAGTACTTC. It translates to CASSSRASGSQYEQYF.

The J gene is TRBJ2-5, the V gene TRBV3-1 (or the pseudogene TRBV3-2); 7 bases are a match to TRBD1. V lost 2 bases and J lost 0; bases outside the gene matches: 15. The CDR3 consists of 19 residues. Germline V gene sequence: CDR1 LGHDT, CDR2 YNNKEL (reference sequence). In nucleotides, the CDR3 is TGTGCCAGCAGCCAACAGACGGGGCCGGGGACAGCCAACCAAGAGACCCAGTACTTC. This codes for CASSQQTGPGTANQETQYF.

Only a few counts were recorded for this clone. The V and J genes are TRBV7-2 and TRBJ1-2; TRBD1 matches 7 bases. This CDR3 has 11 residues. The ends lost 8 bases at V and 5 bases at J; junction bases unmatched: 2. The germline CDR1 and CDR2 sequences are SGHTA and FQGNSA. CDR3 coding DNA: TGTGCCAGCGGGACAGTTTATGGCTACACCTTC. Its protein is CASGTVYGYTF.

The chain recombines TRBV5-4 with TRBJ1-4, with unresolved D. V was cut by 0 bases and J by 3 bases, with 9 bases left in between. Germline V CDR1 and CDR2: SGHNT, YYREEE (reference sequence). The CDR3 has 15 amino acids. CDR3 residues: CASSLAIGANEKLFF. CDR3 bases: TGTGCCAGCAGCTTGGCCATCGGAGCTAATGAAAAACTGTTTTTT.

In this sample, this clone turned up once. The chain combines TRBV7-2 with TRBJ1-1; tentatively, D is TRBD1 (6 bases). CDR1 is SGHTA, CDR2 FQGNSA, per germline. Trimming stripped 6 bases from V and 2 bases from J, with 13 bases between. This CDR3 is 14 amino acids long. The chain's CDR3 is CASSQIRGNTEAFF. DNA of the CDR3: TGTGCCAGCAGTCAGATCAGGGGAAACACTGAAGCTTTCTTT. Combining the CDR3 with reference TRBV7-2 and TRBJ1-1 gives the whole variable domain GAGVSQSPSNKVTEKGKDVELRCDPISGHTALYWYRQSLGQGLEFLIYFQGNSAPDKSGLPSDRFSAERTGGSVSTLTIQRTQQEDSAVYLCASSQIRGNTEAFFGQGTRLTVV.

The gene calls are TRBV7-2 and TRBJ2-1; 13 nucleotides align to TRBD2. The CDR3 has 15 amino acids. Per the germline V gene, CDR1 is SGHTA and CDR2 is FQGNSA. With 5 bases clipped from V and 5 bases from J, the junction kept 3 bases outside the gene matches. Here the CDR3 reads CASSHGTSGNNEQFF. DNA of the CDR3: TGTGCCAGCAGCCATGGGACTAGCGGGAACAATGAGCAGTTCTTC.

V gene TRBV13 combines with J gene TRBJ2-7; 11 bases map to TRBD2. Germline V gene lookup returns CDR1 PRHDT and CDR2 FYEKMQ (reference sequence). V lost 5 bases and J lost 4; bases outside the gene matches: 4. The CDR3 contains 14 residues. The CDR3 reads CASSPRTSGYEQYF. CDR3 DNA sequence: TGTGCCAGCAGCCCCCGGACTAGCGGGTACGAGCAGTACTTC.

V is TRBV3-1 (or the pseudogene TRBV3-2) and J is TRBJ1-4; the match to TRBD1 covers 7 bases. Germline V gene lookup returns CDR1 LGHDT and CDR2 YNNKEL (reference sequence). Trimming at V came to 4 bases and at J to 5 bases, leaving 7 bases not matched to a gene. CDR3 length: 15 residues. For the CDR3, the DNA is TGTGCCAGCAGCCTTAAGGGACAGATAAATGAAAAACTGTTTTTT. This encodes CASSLKGQINEKLFF.

The gene calls are TRBV6-4 and TRBJ2-1; D possibly corresponds to TRBD1 (6 bases). V lost 2 bases, J lost 10 bases, and 18 bases lay in between. The germline gives CDR1 MRHNA, CDR2 SNTAGT. There are 15 residues in the CDR3. CDR3 region: CASSDSPTGRGEQFF. CDR3 DNA: TGTGCCAGCAGTGACAGTCCAACAGGGCGAGGGGAGCAGTTCTTC.

The chain recombines TRBV7-9 with TRBJ1-2, with D perhaps TRBD1 (5 bases). Germline assignment: CDR1 SEHNR and CDR2 FQNEAQ (reference sequence). The germline V and J ends were trimmed by 4 bases and 4 bases, with 10 bases remaining between them. The CDR3 is made up of 13 amino acids. The CDR3 loop is CASSSTELYGYTF. CDR3 DNA sequence: TGTGCCAGCAGCTCGACAGAGCTCTATGGCTACACCTTC.